The present T cell receptor (beta chain) was sequenced within a study of blood T cell repertoires in COVID-19. At the level of the study: Acute and convalescent COVID-19 samples came from the United States, Italy and Spain.

The CDR3 is 16 amino acids. CDR1 SGHTS and CDR2 YDEGEE come from the germline V gene. Trimming left V 0 bases short and J 1 base short, with 12 bases between. Authors' processing steps: Reference gene primer amplification yielded estimated nucleated cell counts. Clones were sequenced by immunoSEQ multiplex PCR, and TCRdb holds only the in-frame ones, with some missing. The V and J calls and the clone size are those of that table, but D and trimming were determined from the DNA. The sample consists of about 200,000 clones, more than 85% of them appearing once. This sequence joins TRBV5-8 and TRBJ2-3; perhaps TRBD1 as D (5 bases). The sequencing input was peripheral blood. This receptor was obtained from a man between 60 and 75 years old with acute or convalescent COVID-19. CDR3 bases: TGTGCCAGCAGCTTGGCCAAGGGGTTGCGCACAGATACGCAGTATTTT. Protein product: CASSLAKGLRTDTQYF.